This T cell receptor beta chain appears in the sequencing data of a study of blood T cell repertoires in COVID-19. Study context: The United States, Italy and Spain provided the acute and convalescent COVID-19 samples. From T cells, B-cell-depleted T cells, or PBMCs came the material, which was cDNA or gDNA.

Trimming shortened V by 6 bases and J by 4 bases, and 12 bases separated the two germline ends. The CDR3 is 13 residues long. Germline V gene data show CDR1 as SQVTM and CDR2 as ANQGSEA. Enrolled through a virtual design, the participants were between roughly 18 and 90 years of age and came from under 30 US areas. Data came from immunoSEQ multiplex PCR; TCRdb stores just in-frame clones and leaves some out. The table records 240,000 or so clones, 86% of them present only once. This TCR came from a woman aged 45-60 years who had recovered from COVID-19. Sequencing was done on a sample of PBMCs or T cells enriched from blood (not recorded which). This chain joins TRBV29-1 and TRBJ2-2; maybe TRBD2 (6 bases). The chain's CDR3 is CSVRRVGTGELFF. The CDR3, as DNA: TGCAGCGTGCGGAGGGTGGGCACCGGGGAGCTGTTTTTT.